Listed below are T cell receptor beta chains from one sample, sequenced in a study of T-cell reconstitution after alpha-beta-depleted transplantation in children. TCRdb reprocessed the PCR reads with MiXCR, giving one entry per CDR3 protein. The table records 450,000 to 600,000 distinct CDR3 sequences, about 10% of them present only once. The sequencing here drew on PBMCs, taken before TCRalphabeta/CD19-depleted stem cell transplant. The receptors were sampled from a child aged 2 to 10 with inherited bone marrow failure, due to receive a stem cell transplant. The CDR3 runs from the conserved cysteine through the conserved F or W. Each record gives: clone size, V gene, D gene, J gene, CDR3 DNA, CDR3 protein. The D gene is left open where the match is weak. Some rows have no size entry. The others give once, few or many, or a class for an expanded clone.

>many|TRBV10-2|NA|TRBJ2-1
TGCGCCAGCAGTGAGTCTGCTGAGCAGTTCTTC
CASSESAEQFF
>many|TRBV20-1|TRBD2|TRBJ2-2
TGCAGTGCTAGAGACCGGACTAGCGGGGACACCGGGGAGCTGTTTTTT
CSARDRTSGDTGELFF
>many|TRBV7-9|NA|TRBJ2-7
TGTGCCAGCAGCTTGAGGGCACCTGGGATACAGTACTTC
CASSLRAPGIQYF
>many|TRBV5-1|NA|TRBJ1-1
TGCGCCAGCAGCTTGGACCGACAGGCAGAAGCTTTCTTT
CASSLDRQAEAFF
>few|TRBV20-1|TRBD1|TRBJ2-3
TGCAGTGCTAGGGAGAACAGGGGTACCACAGATACGCAGTATTTT
CSARENRGTTDTQYF
>NA|TRBV6-2/TRBV6-3|NA|TRBJ1-6
TGTGCCAGCAGTTACTCGAGCCGGCCGTTTGGAAGCTCCCTCCACTTT
CASSYSSRPFGSSLHF
>many|TRBV3-1|NA|TRBJ2-3
TGTGCCAGCAGCCACAAAGTCGGACAGACTTTCCCTAGCACAGATACGCAGTATTTT
CASSHKVGQTFPSTDTQYF
>few|TRBV5-1|NA|TRBJ2-7
TGCGCCAGCAGCTTGGCGGCGGGACAGAATGGCGAGCAGTACTTC
CASSLAAGQNGEQYF
>many|TRBV27|NA|TRBJ2-1
TGTGCCAGCAGTCACGGACAGTTCAGTGAGCAGTTCTTC
CASSHGQFSEQFF
>few|TRBV27|TRBD1|TRBJ2-1
TGTGCCACCCGGACAGGGGAGTTGGGTGAGCAGTTCTTC
CATRTGELGEQFF
>many|TRBV10-3|TRBD1|TRBJ1-4
TGTGCCATCAGTGAGGGGGACAGGGATAATGAAAAACTGTTTTTT
CAISEGDRDNEKLFF
>many|TRBV7-2|TRBD2|TRBJ2-5
TGTGCCAGCAGCTTGACCGGGACTAGCGGAGAGACCCAGTACTTC
CASSLTGTSGETQYF
>NA|TRBV2|TRBD2|TRBJ2-3
TGTGCCAGTCATAGCGGGAGGGTCACAGATACGCAGTATTTT
CASHSGRVTDTQYF
>few|TRBV11-2|TRBD1|TRBJ2-5
TGTGCCAGCAGCCCCCAACCCCTGGGGACAGCGGAGACCCAGTACTTC
CASSPQPLGTAETQYF
>many|TRBV28|NA|TRBJ2-7
TGTGCCAGCAGTCCCGTGGGGAGTACCTACGAGCAGTACTTC
CASSPVGSTYEQYF